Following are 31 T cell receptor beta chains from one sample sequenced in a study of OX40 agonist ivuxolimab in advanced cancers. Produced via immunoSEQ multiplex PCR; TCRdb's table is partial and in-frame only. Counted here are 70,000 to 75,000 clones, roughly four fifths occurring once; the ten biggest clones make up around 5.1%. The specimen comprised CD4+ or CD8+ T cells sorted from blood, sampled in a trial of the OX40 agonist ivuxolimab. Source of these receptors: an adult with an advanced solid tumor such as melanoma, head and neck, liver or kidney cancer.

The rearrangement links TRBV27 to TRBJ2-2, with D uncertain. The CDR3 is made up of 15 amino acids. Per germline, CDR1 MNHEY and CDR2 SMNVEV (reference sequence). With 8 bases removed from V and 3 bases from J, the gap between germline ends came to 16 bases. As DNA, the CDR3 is TGTGCCAGCCGACGGACGGTGAGCTACACCGGGGAGCTGTTTTTT. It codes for CASRRTVSYTGELFF.

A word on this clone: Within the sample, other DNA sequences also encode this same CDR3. CDR3 amino acids: CASSPRANQPQHF. The DNA for the CDR3 is TGTGCCAGCAGCCCCAGAGCAAATCAGCCCCAGCATTTT. The chain links TRBV7-2 to TRBJ1-5; no definite D call. The V end lost 5 bases, the J end lost 4 bases, and 9 bases lay between the germline ends. This CDR3 spans 13 amino acids. Germline lookup yields CDR1 SGHTA and CDR2 FQGNSA.

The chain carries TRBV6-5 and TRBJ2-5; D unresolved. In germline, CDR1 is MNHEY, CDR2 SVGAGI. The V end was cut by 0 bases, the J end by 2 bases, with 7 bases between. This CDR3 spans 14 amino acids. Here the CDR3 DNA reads TGTGCCAGCAGTTACTCGGTGTTACAAGAGACCCAGTACTTC. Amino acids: CASSYSVLQETQYF.

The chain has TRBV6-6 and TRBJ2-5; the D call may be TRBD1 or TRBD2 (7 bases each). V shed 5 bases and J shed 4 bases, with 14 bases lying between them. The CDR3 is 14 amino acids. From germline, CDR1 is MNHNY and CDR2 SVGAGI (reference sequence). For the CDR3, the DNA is TGTGCCAGCAGTATACCAGGGGGGGCAGAGACCCAGTACTTC. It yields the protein CASSIPGGAETQYF.

The CDR3 nucleotides are TGTGCCAGCAGCTTAGCCGGGACTAGCGGCCAAGAGACCCAGTACTTC. Protein product: CASSLAGTSGQETQYF. The chain recombines TRBV7-2 with TRBJ2-5, with 11 nucleotides matching TRBD2. The CDR3 loop spans 16 amino acids. Germline loops: CDR1 SGHTA, CDR2 FQGNSA. V gave up 0 bases and J gave up 1 base; unmatched junction bases: 1.

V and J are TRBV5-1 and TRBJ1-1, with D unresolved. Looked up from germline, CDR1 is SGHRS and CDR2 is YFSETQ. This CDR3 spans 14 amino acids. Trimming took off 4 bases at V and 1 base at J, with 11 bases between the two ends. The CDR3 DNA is TGCGCCAGCAGCGAGGACGGAGGGAACACTGAAGCTTTCTTT. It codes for CASSEDGGNTEAFF. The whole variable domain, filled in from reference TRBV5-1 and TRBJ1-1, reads KAGVTQTPRYLIKTRGQQVTLSCSPISGHRSVSWYQQTPGQGLQFLFEYFSETQRNKGNFPGRFSGRQFSNSRSEMNVSTLELGDSALYLCASSEDGGNTEAFFGQGTRLTVV.

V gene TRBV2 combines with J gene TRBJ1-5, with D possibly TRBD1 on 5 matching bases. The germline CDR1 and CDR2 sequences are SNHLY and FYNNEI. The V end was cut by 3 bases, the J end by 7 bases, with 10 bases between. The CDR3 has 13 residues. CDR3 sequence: CASSEGEGQPQHF. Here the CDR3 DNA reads TGTGCCAGCAGTGAGGGGGAGGGCCAGCCCCAGCATTTT.

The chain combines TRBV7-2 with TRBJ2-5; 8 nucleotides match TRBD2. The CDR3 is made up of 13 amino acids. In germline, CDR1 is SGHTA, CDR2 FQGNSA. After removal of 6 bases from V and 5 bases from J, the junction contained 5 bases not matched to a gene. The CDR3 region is CASRQLAEETQYF. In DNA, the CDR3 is TGTGCCAGCAGGCAACTAGCGGAGGAGACCCAGTACTTC.

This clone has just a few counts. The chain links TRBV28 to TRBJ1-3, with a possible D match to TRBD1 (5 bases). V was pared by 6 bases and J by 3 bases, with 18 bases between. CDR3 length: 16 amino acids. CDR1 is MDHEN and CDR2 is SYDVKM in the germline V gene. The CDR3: CASSHLDSSDGNTIYF. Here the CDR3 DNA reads TGTGCCAGCAGCCACCTAGACAGTTCTGATGGAAACACCATATATTTT.

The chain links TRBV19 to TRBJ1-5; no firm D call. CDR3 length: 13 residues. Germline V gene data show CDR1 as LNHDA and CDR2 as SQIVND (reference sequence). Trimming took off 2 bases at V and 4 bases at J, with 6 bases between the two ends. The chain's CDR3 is CASSIRDNQPQHF. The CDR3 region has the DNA TGTGCCAGTAGTATAAGGGATAATCAGCCCCAGCATTTT.

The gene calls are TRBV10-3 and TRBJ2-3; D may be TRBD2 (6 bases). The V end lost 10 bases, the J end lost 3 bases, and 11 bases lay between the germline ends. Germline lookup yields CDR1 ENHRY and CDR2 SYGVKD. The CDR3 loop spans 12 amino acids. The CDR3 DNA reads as TGTGCCACAACGGGACTTACAGATACGCAGTATTTT. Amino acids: CATTGLTDTQYF.

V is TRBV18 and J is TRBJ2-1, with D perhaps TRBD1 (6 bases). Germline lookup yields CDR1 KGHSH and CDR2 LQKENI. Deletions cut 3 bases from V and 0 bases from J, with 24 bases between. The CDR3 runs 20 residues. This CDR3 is CASSPLGGRGTPSSYNEQFF. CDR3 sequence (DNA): TGTGCCAGCTCACCTCTTGGAGGCAGGGGAACCCCTAGCTCCTACAATGAGCAGTTCTTC.

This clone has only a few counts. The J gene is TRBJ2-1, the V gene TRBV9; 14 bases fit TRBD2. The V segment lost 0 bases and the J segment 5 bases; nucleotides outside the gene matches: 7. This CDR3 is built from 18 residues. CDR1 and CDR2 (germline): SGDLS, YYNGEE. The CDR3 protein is CASSVEGGLAGVNNEQFF. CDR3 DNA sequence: TGTGCCAGCAGCGTAGAAGGGGGACTAGCGGGAGTCAACAATGAGCAGTTCTTC.

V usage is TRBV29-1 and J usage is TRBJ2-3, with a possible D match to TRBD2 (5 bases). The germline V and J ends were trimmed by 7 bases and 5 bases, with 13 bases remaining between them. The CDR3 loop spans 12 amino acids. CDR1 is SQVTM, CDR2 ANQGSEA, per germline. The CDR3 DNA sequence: TGCAGCGCCGAGGACCGGGAAGATACGCAGTATTTT. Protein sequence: CSAEDREDTQYF.

The CDR3 DNA reads TGTGCCAGCAGTTCCCGACCTCCGACAGGGAGCGCAAGGGCCCAGGAGACCCAGTACTTC. Residues: CASSSRPPTGSARAQETQYF. V gene TRBV27 combines with J gene TRBJ2-5; 7 bases line up with TRBD1. The CDR3 sequence is 20 residues long. Unmatched junction bases numbered 25, after V lost 4 bases and J lost 5 bases. Germline CDR1 reads MNHEY; CDR2 reads SMNVEV (reference sequence).

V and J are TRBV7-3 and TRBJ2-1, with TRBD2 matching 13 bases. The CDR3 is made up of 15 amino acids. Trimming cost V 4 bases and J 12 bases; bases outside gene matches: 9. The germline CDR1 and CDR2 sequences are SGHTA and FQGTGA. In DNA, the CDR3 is TGTGCCAGCAGCTCGGGACTAGCGGGACTCTCGGGGCAGTTCTTC. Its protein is CASSSGLAGLSGQFF.

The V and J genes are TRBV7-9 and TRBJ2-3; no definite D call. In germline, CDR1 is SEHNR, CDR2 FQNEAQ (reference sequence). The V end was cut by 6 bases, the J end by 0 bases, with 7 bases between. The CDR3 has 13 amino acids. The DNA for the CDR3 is TGTGCCAGCAGGGCAACTAGCACAGATACGCAGTATTTT. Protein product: CASRATSTDTQYF.

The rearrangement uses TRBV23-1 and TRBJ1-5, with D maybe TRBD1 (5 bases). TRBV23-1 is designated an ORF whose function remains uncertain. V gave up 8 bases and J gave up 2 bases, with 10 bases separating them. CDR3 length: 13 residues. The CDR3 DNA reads TGCGCCAGCCCCCGGGGGGGCAATCAGCCCCAGCATTTT. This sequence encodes CASPRGGNQPQHF.

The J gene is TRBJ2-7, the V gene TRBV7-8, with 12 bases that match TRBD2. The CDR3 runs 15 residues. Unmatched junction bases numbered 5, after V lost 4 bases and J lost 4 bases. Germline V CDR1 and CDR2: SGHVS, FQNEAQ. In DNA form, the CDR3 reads TGTGCCAGCAGCTGGACTAGCGGGAAAGGTTACGAGCAGTACTTC. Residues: CASSWTSGKGYEQYF.

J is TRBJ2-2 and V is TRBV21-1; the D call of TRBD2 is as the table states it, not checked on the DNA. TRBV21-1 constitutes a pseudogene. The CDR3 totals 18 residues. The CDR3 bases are TGTGCCAGCAGCAAAGACCCAATGTGGTTCGGGGATACCGGGGAGCTGTTTTTT. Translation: CASSKDPMWFGDTGELFF.

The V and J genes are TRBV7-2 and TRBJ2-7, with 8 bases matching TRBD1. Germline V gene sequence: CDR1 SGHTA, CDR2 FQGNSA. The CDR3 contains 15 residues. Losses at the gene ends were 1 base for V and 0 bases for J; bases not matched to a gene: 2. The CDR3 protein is CASSLVTGGSYEQYF. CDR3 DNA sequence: TGTGCCAGCAGCTTAGTAACAGGGGGCTCCTACGAGCAGTACTTC.

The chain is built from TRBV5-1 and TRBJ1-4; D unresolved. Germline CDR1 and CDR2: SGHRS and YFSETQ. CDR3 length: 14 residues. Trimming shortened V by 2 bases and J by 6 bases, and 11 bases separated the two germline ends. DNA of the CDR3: TGCGCCAGCAGCTTATCGGACGGCGATGAAAAACTGTTTTTT. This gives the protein CASSLSDGDEKLFF.

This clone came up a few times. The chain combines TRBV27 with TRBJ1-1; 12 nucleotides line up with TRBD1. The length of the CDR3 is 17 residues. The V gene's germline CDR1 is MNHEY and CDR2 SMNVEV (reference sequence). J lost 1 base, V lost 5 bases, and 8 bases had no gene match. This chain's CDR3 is CASSPGTGGSWNTEAFF. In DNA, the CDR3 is TGTGCCAGCAGTCCTGGGACAGGGGGCTCTTGGAACACTGAAGCTTTCTTT.

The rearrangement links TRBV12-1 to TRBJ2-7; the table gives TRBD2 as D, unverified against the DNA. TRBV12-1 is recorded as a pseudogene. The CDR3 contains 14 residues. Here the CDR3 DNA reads TGTGCCAGTACCCTTCTCCGGGGGTCCTACGAGCAGTACTTC. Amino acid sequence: CASTLLRGSYEQYF.

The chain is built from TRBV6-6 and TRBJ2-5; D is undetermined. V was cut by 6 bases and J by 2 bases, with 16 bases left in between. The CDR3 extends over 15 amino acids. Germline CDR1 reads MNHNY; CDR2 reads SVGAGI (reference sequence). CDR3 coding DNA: TGTGCCAGCAGCTTCGAGCCGGGTCAACAAGAGACCCAGTACTTC. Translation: CASSFEPGQQETQYF.

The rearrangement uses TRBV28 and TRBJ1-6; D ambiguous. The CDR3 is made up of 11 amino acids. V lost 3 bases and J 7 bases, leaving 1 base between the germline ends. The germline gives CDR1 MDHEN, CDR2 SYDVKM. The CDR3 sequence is CASSLNSPLHF. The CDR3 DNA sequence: TGTGCCAGCAGTTTGAATTCACCCCTCCACTTT.

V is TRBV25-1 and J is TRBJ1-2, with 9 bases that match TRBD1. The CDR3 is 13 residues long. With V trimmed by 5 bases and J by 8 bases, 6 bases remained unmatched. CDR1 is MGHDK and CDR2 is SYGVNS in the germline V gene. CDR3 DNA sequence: TGTGCCAGCAGTCCTCCCGGACAGGGGGGCTACACCTTC. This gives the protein CASSPPGQGGYTF.

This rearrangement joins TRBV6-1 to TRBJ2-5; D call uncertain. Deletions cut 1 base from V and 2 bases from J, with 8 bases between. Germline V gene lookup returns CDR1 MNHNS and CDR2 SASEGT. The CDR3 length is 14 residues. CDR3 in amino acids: CASSEEQPQETQYF. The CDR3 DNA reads TGTGCCAGCAGTGAAGAACAGCCTCAAGAGACCCAGTACTTC.

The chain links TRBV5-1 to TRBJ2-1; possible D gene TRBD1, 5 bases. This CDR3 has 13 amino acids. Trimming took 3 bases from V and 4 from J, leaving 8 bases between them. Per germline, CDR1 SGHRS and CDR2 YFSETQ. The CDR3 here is CASSSREYNEQFF. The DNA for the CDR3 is TGCGCCAGCAGCTCCAGGGAATACAATGAGCAGTTCTTC.

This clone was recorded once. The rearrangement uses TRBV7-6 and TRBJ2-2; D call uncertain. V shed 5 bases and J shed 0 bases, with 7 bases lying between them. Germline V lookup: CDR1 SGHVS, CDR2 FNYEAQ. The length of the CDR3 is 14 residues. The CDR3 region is CASSQLPNTGELFF. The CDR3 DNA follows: TGTGCCAGCAGCCAACTACCGAACACCGGGGAGCTGTTTTTT.

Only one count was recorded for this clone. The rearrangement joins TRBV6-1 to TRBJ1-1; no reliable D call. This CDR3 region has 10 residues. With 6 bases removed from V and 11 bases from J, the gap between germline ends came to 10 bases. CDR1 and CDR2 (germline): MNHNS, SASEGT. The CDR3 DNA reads TGTGCCAGCAGCGACGTCGGGGCTTTCTTT. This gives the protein CASSDVGAFF.